The clone carrying this T cell receptor (beta chain) was counted only a few times. CDR1 is MGHRA, CDR2 YSYEKL, per germline. Trimming took 5 bases from V and 8 from J; bases not matched to a gene: 20. This CDR3 spans 17 amino acids. This record comes from a study of cytomegalovirus exposure and HLA in healthy donors. Use of 60 Vbeta and 13 Jbeta primers characterized the PCR. Sequencing used immunoSEQ multiplex PCR; TCRdb keeps in-frame clones, though not all of them. The sample gives some 150,000 clones, around three quarters of which show up once; roughly 1.9% is in the top ten. The specimen was PBMCs. The TCR was taken from a woman between 25 and 40 years old in good health and CMV-seropositive. V gene TRBV4-1 combines with J gene TRBJ1-2; 7 bases align to TRBD1. CDR3 in amino acids: CASSARSGTAGVGGYTF. The CDR3 coding sequence is TGCGCCAGCAGCGCCCGATCCGGGACAGCGGGCGTTGGAGGCTACACCTTC.